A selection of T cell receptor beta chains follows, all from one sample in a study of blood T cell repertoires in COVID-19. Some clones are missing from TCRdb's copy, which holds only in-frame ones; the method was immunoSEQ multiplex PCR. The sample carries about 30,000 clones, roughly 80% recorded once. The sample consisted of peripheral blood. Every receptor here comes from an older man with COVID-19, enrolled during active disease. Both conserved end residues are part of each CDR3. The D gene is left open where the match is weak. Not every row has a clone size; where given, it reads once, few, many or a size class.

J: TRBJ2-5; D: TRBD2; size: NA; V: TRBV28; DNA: TGTGCCAGCAGTTCTGGTGGGGACCATCTAGCGGGAGCAGCGACCCAGTACTTC; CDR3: CASSSGGDHLAGAATQYF
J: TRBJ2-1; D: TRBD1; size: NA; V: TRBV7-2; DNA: TGTGCCAGCAGCCTCTGGGACAGCTACAATGAGCAGTTCTTC; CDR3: CASSLWDSYNEQFF
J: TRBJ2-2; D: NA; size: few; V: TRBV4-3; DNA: TGCGCCAGCAGCCAAGAAGTGACAGCGCCTTTATCTGCCGGGGAGCTGTTTTTT; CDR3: CASSQEVTAPLSAGELFF
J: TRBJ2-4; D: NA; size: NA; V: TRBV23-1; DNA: TGCGCCAGCCTAGATTTTCGGATAGCCAAAAACATTCAGTACTTC; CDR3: CASLDFRIAKNIQYF
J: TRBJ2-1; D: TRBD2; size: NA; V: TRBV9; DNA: TGTGCCAGCAGCGTAGGTAGCGGGACGTCCTACAATGAGCAGTTCTTC; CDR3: CASSVGSGTSYNEQFF
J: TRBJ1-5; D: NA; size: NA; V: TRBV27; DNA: TGTGCCAGCAGTTCCAGGGGTAATCAGCCCCAGCATTTT; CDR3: CASSSRGNQPQHF
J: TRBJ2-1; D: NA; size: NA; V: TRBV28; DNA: TGTGCCAGCAGTTTATTCGGGTATGAGCAGTTCTTC; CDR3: CASSLFGYEQFF
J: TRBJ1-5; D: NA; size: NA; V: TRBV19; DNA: TGTGCCAGTAGTATAGTCCTTCAGGCCTCGCTGCCCCAGCATTTT; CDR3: CASSIVLQASLPQHF
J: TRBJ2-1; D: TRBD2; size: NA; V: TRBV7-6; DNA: TGTGCCAGCAGCTTAGCGCGAGCGGGACTAGCGGTAGGTTCCTACAATGAGCAGTTCTTC; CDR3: CASSLARAGLAVGSYNEQFF
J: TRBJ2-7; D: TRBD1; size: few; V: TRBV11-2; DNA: TGTGCCAGCAGCTCAAACAGGGGGCGGTTCGGCGAGCAGTACTTC; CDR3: CASSSNRGRFGEQYF
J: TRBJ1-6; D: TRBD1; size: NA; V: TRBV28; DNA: TGTGCCAGCAGCACCGGGACAGGGAGGGGACCCCTCCACTTT; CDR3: CASSTGTGRGPLHF
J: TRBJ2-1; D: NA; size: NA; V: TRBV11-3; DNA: TGTGCCAGCAGCCAGGCGGGACTGTATGACGATGAGCAGTTCTTC; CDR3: CASSQAGLYDDEQFF
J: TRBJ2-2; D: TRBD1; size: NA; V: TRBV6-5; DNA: TGTGCCAGCAGTCGGGACAGGGGTTCCGGGGAGCTGTTTTTT; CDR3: CASSRDRGSGELFF
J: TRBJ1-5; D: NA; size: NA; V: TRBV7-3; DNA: TGTGCCAGCAGCCCACGCGGGGGGTATAGCAATCAGCCCCAGCATTTT; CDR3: CASSPRGGYSNQPQHF
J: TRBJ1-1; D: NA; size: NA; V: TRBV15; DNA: TGTGCCACCAGCAGAGATAGGGGCAGTGAAGCTTTCTTT; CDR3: CATSRDRGSEAFF
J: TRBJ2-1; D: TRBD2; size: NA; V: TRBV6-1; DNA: TGTGCCAGCAGTGAAGCGTCTAGCGGGTATTCCTACAATGAGCAGTTCTTC; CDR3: CASSEASSGYSYNEQFF
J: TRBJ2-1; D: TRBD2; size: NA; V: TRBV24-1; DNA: TGTGCCACCAGTGGAGTCGGACTAGCGGGAGGAGATTCCTACAATGAGCAGTTCTTC; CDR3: CATSGVGLAGGDSYNEQFF
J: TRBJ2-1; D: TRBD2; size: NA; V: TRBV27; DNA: TGTGCCAGCAGTTCACTAGCGGGAGAGGGGTACAATGAGCAGTTCTTC; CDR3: CASSSLAGEGYNEQFF
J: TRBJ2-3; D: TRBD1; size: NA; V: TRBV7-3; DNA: TGTGCCAGCAGCCTCACAACAGGGGGAAGCACAGATACGCAGTATTTT; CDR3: CASSLTTGGSTDTQYF
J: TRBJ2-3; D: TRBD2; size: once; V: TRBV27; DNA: TGTGCCAGCAGCCTAGGGCGTCTAGCGGGTACAGATACGCAGTATTTT; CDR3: CASSLGRLAGTDTQYF
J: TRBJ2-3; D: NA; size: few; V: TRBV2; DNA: TGTGCCAGCAGCCTTACTCGGGCCAAGGGAGGAGATACGCAGTATTTT; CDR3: CASSLTRAKGGDTQYF
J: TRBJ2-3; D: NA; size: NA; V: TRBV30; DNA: TGTGCCTGGAGTCCCGGGCTAGGGGAAGATACGCAGTATTTT; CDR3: CAWSPGLGEDTQYF
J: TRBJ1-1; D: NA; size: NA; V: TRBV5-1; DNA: TGCGCCAGCAGCTCCAGGACAGACCCAAGTACTGAAGCTTTCTTT; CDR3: CASSSRTDPSTEAFF
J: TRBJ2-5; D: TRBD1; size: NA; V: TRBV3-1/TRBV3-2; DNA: TGTGCCAGCAGCCCCCCAGGACAGGGGGCTGGTGTTCCGCCTTATGAGACCCAGTACTTC; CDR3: CASSPPGQGAGVPPYETQYF
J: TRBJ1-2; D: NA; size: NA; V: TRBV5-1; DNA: TGCGCCAGCAGCTTTCAACCCGGGGGGGCGGTCTATGGCTACACCTTC; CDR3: CASSFQPGGAVYGYTF
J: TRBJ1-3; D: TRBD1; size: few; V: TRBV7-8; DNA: TGTGCCAGCAGCCTAGACAGGGGGACAGGAAACACCATATATTTT; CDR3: CASSLDRGTGNTIYF
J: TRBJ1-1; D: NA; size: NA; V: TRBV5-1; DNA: TGCGCCAGCAGTTTGAATCCGGGGACTGAAGCTTTCTTT; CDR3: CASSLNPGTEAFF
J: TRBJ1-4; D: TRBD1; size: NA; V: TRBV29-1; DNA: TGCAGCGTCGCGACCTCAGGGACAGGGAATGAAAAACTGTTTTTT; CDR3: CSVATSGTGNEKLFF
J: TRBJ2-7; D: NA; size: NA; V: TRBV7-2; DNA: TGTGCCAGCAGCTTAGGGGCAGTGAGCTCCTACGAGCAGTACTTC; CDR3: CASSLGAVSSYEQYF
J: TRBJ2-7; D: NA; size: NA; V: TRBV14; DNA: TGTGCCAGCAGCCAAGGGTCCTACAGAAACGAGCAGTACTTC; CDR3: CASSQGSYRNEQYF
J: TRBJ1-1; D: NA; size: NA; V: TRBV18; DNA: TGTGCCAGCTCACCGGGCCTAAACACTGAAGCTTTCTTT; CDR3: CASSPGLNTEAFF
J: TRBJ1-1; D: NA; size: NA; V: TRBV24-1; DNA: TGTGCCACCAGTGACCGAAGGCAGGGGAACACTGAAGCTTTCTTT; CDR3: CATSDRRQGNTEAFF
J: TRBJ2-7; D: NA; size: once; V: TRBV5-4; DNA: TGTGCCAGCAGCTCGGCCGGACAGACCATCACCTACGAGCAGTACTTC; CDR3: CASSSAGQTITYEQYF
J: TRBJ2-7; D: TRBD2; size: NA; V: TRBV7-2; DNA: TGTGCCAGCAGCCCCGCAAGGGCGACTAGCATCCACGAGCAGTACTTC; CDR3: CASSPARATSIHEQYF
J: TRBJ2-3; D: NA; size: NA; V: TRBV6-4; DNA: TGTGCCAGCAGTGAAACGGAGAGCACAGATACGCAGTATTTT; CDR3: CASSETESTDTQYF
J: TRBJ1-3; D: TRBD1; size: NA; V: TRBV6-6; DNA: TGTGCCAGCAGTCCACCTCATACAGGGGGCTCTGGAAACACCATATATTTT; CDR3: CASSPPHTGGSGNTIYF
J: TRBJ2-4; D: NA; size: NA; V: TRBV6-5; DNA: TGTGCCAGCAGTTACAGCGATATTCAGTACTTC; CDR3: CASSYSDIQYF
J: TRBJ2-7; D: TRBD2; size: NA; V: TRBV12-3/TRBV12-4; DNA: TGTGCCACCGGAGGGGAGCGGGAGAACGAGCAGTACTTC; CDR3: CATGGERENEQYF
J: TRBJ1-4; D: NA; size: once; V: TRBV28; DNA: TGTGCCAGCAGGCCACCCACAGGGATGGGGAATGAAAAACTGTTTTTT; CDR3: CASRPPTGMGNEKLFF
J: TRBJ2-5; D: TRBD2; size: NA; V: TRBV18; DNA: TGTGCCAGCTCACCCCCGGGACTAGCGGGAGAGACCCAGTACTTC; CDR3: CASSPPGLAGETQYF
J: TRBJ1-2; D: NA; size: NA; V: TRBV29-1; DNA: TGCAGCGTTGAAGATTTGAGTAGGGAGGGCTACTATGGCTACACCTTC; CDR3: CSVEDLSREGYYGYTF
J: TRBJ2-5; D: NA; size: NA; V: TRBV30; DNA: TGTGCCTGGAGTGGTAAGGGGCGGGAGACCCAGTACTTC; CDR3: CAWSGKGRETQYF
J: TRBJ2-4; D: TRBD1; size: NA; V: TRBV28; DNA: TGTGCCAGCAGTTTCCATACAGGGGGGGCCAAAAACATTCAGTACTTC; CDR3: CASSFHTGGAKNIQYF
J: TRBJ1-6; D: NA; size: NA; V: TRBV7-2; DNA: TGTGCCAGCAGTCACAGGATTAGCTCCTATAATTCACCCCTCCACTTT; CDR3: CASSHRISSYNSPLHF
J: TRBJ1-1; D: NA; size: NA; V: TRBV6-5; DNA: TGTGCCAGCAGTAGGAGGTCCAGCACTGAAGCTTTCTTT; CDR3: CASSRRSSTEAFF
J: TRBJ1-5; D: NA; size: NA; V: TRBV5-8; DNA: TGTGCCAGCAGCTTTGTTAGGGGAAATCAGCCCCAGCATTTT; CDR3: CASSFVRGNQPQHF
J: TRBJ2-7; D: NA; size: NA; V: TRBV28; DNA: TGTGCCAGCAGCCCTGCCAAAACGGGGGACTACGAGCAGTACTTC; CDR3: CASSPAKTGDYEQYF
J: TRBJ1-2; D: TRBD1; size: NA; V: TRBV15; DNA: TGTGCCACCAGCGGGTCCCGGGACAGGACACAATATGGCTACACCTTC; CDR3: CATSGSRDRTQYGYTF
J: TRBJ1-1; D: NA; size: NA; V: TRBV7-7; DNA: TGTGCTAGCAGCCCCGGGGGGAGCACTGAAGCTTTCTTT; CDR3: CASSPGGSTEAFF
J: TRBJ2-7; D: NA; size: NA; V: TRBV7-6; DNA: TGTGCCAGCAGCTTAGCGCCCAGGGGACCTTACGAGCAGTACTTC; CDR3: CASSLAPRGPYEQYF
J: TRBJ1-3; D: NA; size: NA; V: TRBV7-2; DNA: TGTGCCAGCAGCTTAGGCGACACCATATATTTT; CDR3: CASSLGDTIYF
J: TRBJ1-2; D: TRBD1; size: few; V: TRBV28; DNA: TGTGCCAGCAGTTTACACAGGGGTGATGGCTACACCTTC; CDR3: CASSLHRGDGYTF
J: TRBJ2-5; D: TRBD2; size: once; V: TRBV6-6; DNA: TGTGCCAGCAGCGCGAGCGGGGCCCAGTACTTC; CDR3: CASSASGAQYF